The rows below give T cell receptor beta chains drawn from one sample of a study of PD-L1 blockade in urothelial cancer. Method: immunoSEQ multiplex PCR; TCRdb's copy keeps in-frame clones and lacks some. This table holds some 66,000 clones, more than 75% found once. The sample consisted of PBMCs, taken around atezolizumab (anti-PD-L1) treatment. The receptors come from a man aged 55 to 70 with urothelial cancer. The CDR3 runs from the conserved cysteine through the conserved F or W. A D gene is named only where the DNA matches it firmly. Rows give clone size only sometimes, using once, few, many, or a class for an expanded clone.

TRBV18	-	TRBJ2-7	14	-	CASSPESEGDEQYF	TGTGCCAGCTCACCGGAGTCTGAGGGGGACGAGCAGTACTTC
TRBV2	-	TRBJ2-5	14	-	CASSLVPQGSGLDF	TGTGCCAGCAGTTTGGTCCCCCAGGGTTCCGGTTTGGACTTC
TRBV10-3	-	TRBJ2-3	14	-	CAISETPGADTQYF	TGTGCCATCAGCGAAACCCCGGGGGCAGATACGCAGTATTTT
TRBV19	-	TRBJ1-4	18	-	CASSIQGLDPTTNEKLFF	TGTGCCAGTAGTATACAGGGGCTCGACCCCACAACTAATGAAAAACTGTTTTTT
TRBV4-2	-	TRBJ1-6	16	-	CASSQDWDIRNSPLHF	TGTGCCAGCAGCCAGGACTGGGACATTCGAAATTCACCCCTCCACTTT
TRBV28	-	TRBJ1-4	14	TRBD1	CASSLGGQLEKLFF	TGTGCCAGCAGCTTGGGGGGACAGCTTGAAAAACTGTTTTTT
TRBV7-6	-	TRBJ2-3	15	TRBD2	CASSPRASGTDTQYF	TGTGCCAGCAGCCCCCGGGCTAGCGGAACAGATACGCAGTATTTT
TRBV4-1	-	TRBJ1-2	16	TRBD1	CASSRRDRTINYGYTF	TGCGCCAGCAGCCGCCGGGACAGGACGATTAACTATGGCTACACCTTC
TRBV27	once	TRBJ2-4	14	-	CASSSTGAKNIQYF	TGTGCCAGCAGTTCTACAGGGGCCAAAAACATTCAGTACTTC
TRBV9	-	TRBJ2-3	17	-	CASSVARLVGGTDTQYF	TGTGCCAGCAGCGTAGCTCGACTAGTCGGAGGGACAGATACGCAGTATTTT
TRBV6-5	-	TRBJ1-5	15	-	CASRRLSYSNQPQHF	TGTGCCAGCAGAAGACTGAGCTATAGCAATCAGCCCCAGCATTTT
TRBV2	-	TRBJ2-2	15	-	CASTFFGPNTGELFF	TGTGCCAGCACCTTTTTTGGCCCGAACACCGGGGAGCTGTTTTTT
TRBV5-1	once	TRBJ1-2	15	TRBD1	CASSLPRTGGSGYTF	TGCGCCAGCAGCTTGCCCAGGACAGGGGGAAGTGGCTACACCTTC
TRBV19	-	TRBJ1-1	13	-	CASSISGQGEAFF	TGTGCCAGTAGTATAAGCGGGCAGGGTGAAGCTTTCTTT
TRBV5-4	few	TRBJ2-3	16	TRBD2	CASSSKRGEGADTQYF	TGTGCCAGCAGCTCCAAGCGGGGGGAAGGGGCAGATACGCAGTATTTT
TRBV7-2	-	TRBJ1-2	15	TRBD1	CASSFNPRQGYGYTF	TGTGCCAGCAGCTTCAATCCCCGACAGGGGTATGGCTACACCTTC
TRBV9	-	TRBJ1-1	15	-	CASSVVEGFGTEAFF	TGTGCCAGCAGCGTGGTGGAGGGTTTTGGCACTGAAGCTTTCTTT
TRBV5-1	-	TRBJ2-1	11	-	CASSTYDEQFF	TGCGCCAGCAGCACCTACGATGAGCAGTTCTTC
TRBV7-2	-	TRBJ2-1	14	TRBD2	CASSLAGGPDEQFF	TGTGCCAGCAGCTTGGCGGGGGGCCCCGATGAGCAGTTCTTC
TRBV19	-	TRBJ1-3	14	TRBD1	CASINQGARNTIYF	TGTGCCAGTATCAACCAGGGGGCTCGTAACACCATATATTTT
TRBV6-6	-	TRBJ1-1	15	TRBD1	CASSSKGTGSTEAFF	TGTGCCAGCAGTTCCAAAGGGACAGGGTCAACTGAAGCTTTCTTT
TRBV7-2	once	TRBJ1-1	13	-	CASSLAANTEAFF	TGTGCCAGCAGCTTGGCGGCGAACACTGAAGCTTTCTTT
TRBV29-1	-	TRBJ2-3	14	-	CSVTRDLGTDTQYF	TGCAGCGTGACCCGGGACTTGGGCACAGATACGCAGTATTTT
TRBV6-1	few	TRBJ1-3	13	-	CASSEATAAVVNF	TGTGCCAGCAGTGAAGCGACGGCTGCGGTAGTGAATTTT
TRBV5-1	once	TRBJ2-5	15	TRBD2	CASSLARGLASSEYF	TGCGCCAGCAGCTTGGCCAGGGGACTAGCGTCCTCGGAGTACTTC
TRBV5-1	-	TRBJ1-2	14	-	CASSAAGGNYGYTF	TGCGCCAGCAGCGCAGCGGGGGGGAACTATGGCTACACCTTC
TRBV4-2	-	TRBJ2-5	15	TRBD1	CASRVGQGGQETQYF	TGTGCCAGCAGGGTCGGACAGGGGGGTCAAGAGACCCAGTACTTC
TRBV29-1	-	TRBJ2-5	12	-	CSVEIVKETQYF	TGCAGCGTTGAAATTGTCAAAGAGACCCAGTACTTC
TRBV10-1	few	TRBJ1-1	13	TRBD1	CASRTGAGTEAFF	TGCGCCAGCAGGACAGGGGCGGGAACTGAAGCTTTCTTT
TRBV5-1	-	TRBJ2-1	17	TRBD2	CASSPRTSAAGYNEQFF	TGCGCCAGCAGCCCAAGGACTAGCGCGGCGGGTTACAATGAGCAGTTCTTC
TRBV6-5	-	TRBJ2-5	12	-	CAGGTGQETQYF	TGTGCCGGGGGGACGGGCCAAGAGACCCAGTACTTC
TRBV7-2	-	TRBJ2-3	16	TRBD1	CASSIYRGQGTDTQYF	TGTGCCAGCAGCATATACAGGGGGCAGGGCACAGATACGCAGTATTTT
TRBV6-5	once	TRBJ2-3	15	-	CASSRTTGGPDTQYF	TGTGCCAGCAGTCGAACGACGGGGGGCCCAGATACGCAGTATTTT
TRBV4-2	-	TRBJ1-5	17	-	CASSQEVRVSSNQPQHF	TGTGCCAGCAGCCAAGAAGTCAGGGTTAGTAGCAATCAGCCCCAGCATTTT
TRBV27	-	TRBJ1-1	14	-	CASSLGGWSTEAFF	TGTGCCAGCAGCTTAGGGGGGTGGAGCACTGAAGCTTTCTTT
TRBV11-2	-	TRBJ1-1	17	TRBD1	CASSSLRGQVSYTEAFF	TGTGCCAGCAGCTCGCTGAGGGGGCAGGTTTCGTACACTGAAGCTTTCTTT
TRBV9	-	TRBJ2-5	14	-	CASSVDIREETQYF	TGTGCCAGCAGCGTAGACATCCGGGAAGAGACCCAGTACTTC
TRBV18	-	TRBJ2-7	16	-	CASSIRGGVDPYEQYF	TGTGCCAGCTCAATCCGGGGCGGGGTGGACCCCTACGAGCAGTACTTC
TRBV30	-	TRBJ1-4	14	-	CAWSVRRSSEKLFF	TGTGCCTGGAGTGTAAGGCGGAGTAGTGAAAAACTGTTTTTT
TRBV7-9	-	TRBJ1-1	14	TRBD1	CASSPDRVYIEAFF	TGTGCCAGCAGCCCCGACAGGGTTTACATTGAAGCTTTCTTT
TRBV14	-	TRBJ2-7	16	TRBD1	CASSQGSQGAGYEQYF	TGTGCCAGCAGCCAAGGATCTCAGGGGGCAGGATACGAGCAGTACTTC
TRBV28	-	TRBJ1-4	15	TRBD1	CASTTNPWTGGKLFF	TGTGCCAGCACCACAAACCCGTGGACAGGCGGAAAACTGTTTTTT
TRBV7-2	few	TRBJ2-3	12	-	CASSLPGDTQYF	TGTGCCAGCAGCTTACCCGGGGATACGCAGTATTTT
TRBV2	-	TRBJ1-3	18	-	CASSLGLPRFLSGNTIYF	TGTGCCAGCAGCTTGGGACTCCCGCGTTTCCTCTCTGGAAACACCATATATTTT
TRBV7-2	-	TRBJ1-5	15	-	CASSLRGGGIQPQHF	TGTGCCAGCAGCTTAAGGGGAGGAGGAATTCAGCCCCAGCATTTT
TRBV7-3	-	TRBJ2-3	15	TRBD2	CASSLNGGMLDTQYF	TGTGCCAGCAGCTTAAACGGGGGGATGTTAGATACGCAGTATTTT
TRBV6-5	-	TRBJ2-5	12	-	CASSYSRETQYF	TGTGCCAGCAGTTACTCGAGGGAGACCCAGTACTTC
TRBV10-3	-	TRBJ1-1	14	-	CAISSLGGNTEAFF	TGTGCCATCAGCTCCTTGGGGGGGAACACTGAAGCTTTCTTT
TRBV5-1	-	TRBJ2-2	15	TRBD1	CASSGGQANTGELFF	TGCGCCAGCAGCGGGGGACAGGCGAACACCGGGGAGCTGTTTTTT
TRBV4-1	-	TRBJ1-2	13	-	CASSRGENYGYTF	TGCGCCAGCAGCCGCGGGGAGAACTATGGCTACACCTTC
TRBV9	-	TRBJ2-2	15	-	CASSVGLPSAGELFF	TGTGCCAGCAGCGTAGGACTACCTTCGGCCGGGGAGCTGTTTTTT
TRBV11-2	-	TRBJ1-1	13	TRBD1	CASSSGQGNEAFF	TGTGCCAGCAGCTCGGGACAGGGCAATGAAGCTTTCTTT
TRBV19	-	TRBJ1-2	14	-	CATRVGGANYGYTF	TGTGCCACCAGAGTCGGGGGTGCTAACTATGGCTACACCTTC
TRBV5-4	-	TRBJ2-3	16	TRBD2	CASSLKVSGGTDTQYF	TGTGCCAGCAGCTTGAAGGTTAGCGGGGGAACAGATACGCAGTATTTT